This T cell receptor (beta chain) was recovered during a study of T-cell reconstitution after alpha-beta-depleted transplantation in children. Unique molecular identifiers were built into the TCRbeta library. TCRdb re-called the PCR reads with MiXCR, one entry per CDR3 protein. This table has 150,000 to 200,000 distinct CDR3 sequences, approximately 7% appearing once. This CDR3 region has 15 residues. Germline V gives CDR1 SEHNR, CDR2 FQNEAQ (reference sequence). V lost 1 base, J lost 5 bases, and 4 bases stayed unmatched. Worth noting for this clonotype: A much larger clone lies a single base off, so this may be a read error.

This chain connects TRBV7-9 to TRBJ2-3; 9 bases agree with TRBD2. The receptor was isolated from a human donor who donated a stem cell graft to a child with Wiskott-Aldrich syndrome. The material was PBMCs from the stem cell graft donor, obtained from the stem cell graft. CDR3 nucleotides: TGTGCCAGCAGCTTAGGGACTAGCGTTAGAGATACGCAGTATTTT. Translating gives CASSLGTSVRDTQYF.